This T cell receptor beta chain derives from a study of T cell responses to AZD1222 COVID-19 vaccine. The CDR3 sequence is 15 residues long. This table comes from immunoSEQ multiplex PCR, and its TCRdb copy is limited to in-frame clones, with some not included. The sample consists of about 150,000 clones, roughly nine tenths of them appearing once. Sequencing used peripheral blood, obtained 28 days after the second AZD1222 dose. This receptor was identified in an adult who received the AZD1222 COVID-19 vaccine. V and J are TRBV21-1 and TRBJ2-4. TRBV21-1 is marked as a pseudogene. CDR3 DNA sequence: TGTGCCAGCAGCCCCCAGGGGGGGAGCAAAAACATTCAGTACTTC. Residues: CASSPQGGSKNIQYF.